The 18 T cell receptor beta chains below come from one sample, sequenced in a study of technical replicates of blood from several donors. Assay used: immunoSEQ multiplex PCR; TCRdb lists only in-frame clones, some missing. The table shows about 89,000 clones, with 94% occurring only once. Sequenced: T cells isolated from PBMCs. These receptors all stem from a human donor in good health.

The J gene is TRBJ1-2, the V gene TRBV5-1; 7 nucleotides agree with TRBD1. This CDR3 region has 15 residues. V shed 0 bases, J shed 0 bases, and the junction held 2 bases outside the gene matches. CDR1 SGHRS and CDR2 YFSETQ come from the germline V gene. The CDR3 nucleotides are TGCGCCAGCAGCTTGGCCGGGACAGCTAACTATGGCTACACCTTC. Its translation is CASSLAGTANYGYTF.

The chain joins TRBV7-9 to TRBJ1-3, with TRBD1 matching 7 bases. The CDR3 is made up of 14 amino acids. Germline V gives CDR1 SEHNR, CDR2 FQNEAQ (reference sequence). V lost 5 bases, J lost 4 bases, and 5 bases stayed unmatched. This CDR3 is CASSTLTGGNTIYF. In DNA form, the CDR3 reads TGTGCCAGCAGCACCCTGACAGGGGGAAACACCATATATTTT.

The chain links TRBV5-1 to TRBJ2-7, with D possibly TRBD2 on 6 matching bases. This CDR3 has 15 amino acids. V lost 0 bases and J lost 1, with 11 bases in between. Germline V lookup: CDR1 SGHRS, CDR2 YFSETQ. The DNA of the CDR3 is TGCGCCAGCAGCTTGGGAGGTAGCGGTTCCTACGAGCAGTACTTC. Amino acids: CASSLGGSGSYEQYF.

The V gene is TRBV18, the J gene TRBJ1-5; D call uncertain. Looked up from germline, CDR1 is KGHSH and CDR2 is LQKENI. V lost 0 bases, J lost 2 bases, and 8 bases lay in between. The CDR3 is 15 amino acids. CDR3: CASSPPGIGNQPQHF. The CDR3 DNA is TGTGCCAGCTCACCACCGGGCATTGGCAATCAGCCCCAGCATTTT.

The gene calls are TRBV29-1 and TRBJ2-3; 15 bases match TRBD2. Germline V gene data show CDR1 as SQVTM and CDR2 as ANQGSEA. The V gene end was trimmed by 3 bases and the J gene end by 2 bases; junction bases not matched to a gene: 6. CDR3 length: 17 amino acids. This CDR3 is CSVDGLAGGVNTDTQYF. CDR3 in DNA: TGCAGCGTTGACGGACTAGCGGGAGGGGTTAACACAGATACGCAGTATTTT.

This chain joins TRBV4-1 and TRBJ2-7; possibly TRBD2 for D (5 bases). From germline, CDR1 is MGHRA and CDR2 YSYEKL. Trimming took 4 bases from V and 3 from J, leaving 13 bases between them. There are 14 residues in the CDR3. This CDR3 is CASSLDPGDYEQYF. DNA of the CDR3: TGCGCCAGCAGCCTAGACCCCGGGGACTACGAGCAGTACTTC.

V gene TRBV18 combines with J gene TRBJ1-5; TRBD1 might be the D (6 bases). The V gene lost 0 bases and the J gene lost 3 bases, with 15 bases spanning the gap. The CDR3 extends over 17 amino acids. The germline CDR1 and CDR2 sequences are KGHSH and LQKENI. CDR3 sequence: CASSPPAERGYNQPQHF. In DNA form, the CDR3 reads TGTGCCAGCTCACCACCAGCCGAGAGGGGGTACAATCAGCCCCAGCATTTT. Using reference TRBV18 and TRBJ1-5 for the parts outside the CDR3, the full variable domain is NAGVMQNPRHLVRRRGQEARLRCSPMKGHSHVYWYRQLPEEGLKFMVYLQKENIIDESGMPKERFSAEFPKEGPSILRIQQVVRGDSAAYFCASSPPAERGYNQPQHFGDGTRLSIL.

The chain has TRBV9 and TRBJ1-2, with TRBD1 matching 10 bases. The junction had 9 bases not matched to a gene; V was cut back by 0 bases and J by 4 bases. The CDR3 loop spans 17 amino acids. In germline, CDR1 is SGDLS, CDR2 YYNGEE. CDR3 bases: TGTGCCAGCAGCGTAGGGGGGGGGACAGGGGTCTCCTATGGCTACACCTTC. Translated, it gives CASSVGGGTGVSYGYTF.

This clone showed up just once. The chain combines TRBV18 with TRBJ1-4, with D perhaps TRBD1 (6 bases). The V gene's germline CDR1 is KGHSH and CDR2 LQKENI. V was clipped by 0 bases and J by 4 bases, with 27 bases between them. The CDR3 has 21 residues. The CDR3 nucleotides read TGTGCCAGCTCACCACCCGGTCTACTGGACAGACCGGGAAGAATTAATGAAAAACTGTTTTTT. The encoded protein is CASSPPGLLDRPGRINEKLFF.

This clone was detected once. V gene TRBV5-6 combines with J gene TRBJ2-7; D gene ambiguous. Per germline, CDR1 SGHDT and CDR2 YYEEEE. Between the trimmed V and J ends, which lost 0 bases and 4 bases, there was a span of 8 bases. This CDR3 region has 13 residues. In DNA, the CDR3 is TGTGCCAGCAGCTTGGCCCAGTTGTACGAGCAGTACTTC. Protein sequence: CASSLAQLYEQYF.

The chain has TRBV19 and TRBJ2-7; D is ambiguous. CDR1 LNHDA and CDR2 SQIVND come from the germline V gene (reference sequence). The V end lost 1 base, the J end lost 2 bases, and 18 bases lay between the germline ends. The CDR3 totals 17 residues. The CDR3 loop reads CASSIGGRLTNTYEQYF. The CDR3 nucleotides read TGTGCCAGTAGTATAGGAGGAAGGCTAACTAACACCTACGAGCAGTACTTC. Supplemented by reference TRBV19 and TRBJ2-7, the full variable domain reads DGGITQSPKYLFRKEGQNVTLSCEQNLNHDAMYWYRQDPGQGLRLIYYSQIVNDFQKGDIAEGYSVSREKKESFPLTVTSAQKNPTAFYLCASSIGGRLTNTYEQYFGPGTRLTVT.

CDR3 region: CASMMIQSSGELFF. CDR3 coding DNA: TGTGCCAGTATGATGATCCAGTCTAGCGGGGAGCTGTTTTTT. V gene TRBV19 combines with J gene TRBJ2-2; D remains ambiguous. Germline CDR1 LNHDA, CDR2 SQIVND (reference sequence). Trimming stripped 7 bases from V and 7 bases from J, with 16 bases between. The CDR3 totals 14 residues.

The chain joins TRBV25-1 to TRBJ1-5; no reliable D call. The V gene's germline CDR1 is MGHDK and CDR2 SYGVNS. Trimming cost V 3 bases and J 0 bases, with 6 bases left between them. The CDR3 totals 14 residues. This CDR3 is CASSEIDSNQPQHF. In DNA, the CDR3 is TGTGCCAGCAGTGAGATAGATAGCAATCAGCCCCAGCATTTT.

In nucleotides, the CDR3 is TGTGCCAGCAGCGGGGGACTCTACTACGAGCAGTACTTC. It is translated as CASSGGLYYEQYF. The rearrangement uses TRBV7-8 and TRBJ2-7; tentative D call: TRBD2 (6 bases). The CDR3 runs 13 residues. V lost 5 bases and J lost 3, with 11 bases in between. The germline gives CDR1 SGHVS, CDR2 FQNEAQ.

This rearrangement joins TRBV18 to TRBJ1-5, with D unclear. Germline CDR1 reads KGHSH; CDR2 reads LQKENI. Trimming pared 2 bases from V and 1 base from J, leaving 9 bases between. The CDR3 length is 15 residues. CDR3 sequence reads: CASSPEGLSNQPQHF. The CDR3 bases are TGTGCCAGCTCACCAGAGGGTTTGAGCAATCAGCCCCAGCATTTT.

CDR3 DNA sequence: TGTGCCTGGACGCTCGAGAGCTCTGGAAACACCATATATTTT. Protein product: CAWTLESSGNTIYF. This chain links TRBV30 with TRBJ1-3; the D is unclear. Germline lookup yields CDR1 GTSNPN and CDR2 SVGIG (reference sequence). This CDR3 comprises 14 residues. With 4 bases removed from V and 0 bases from J, the gap between germline ends came to 10 bases.

The genes are TRBV10-1 and TRBJ2-1; 13 bases line up with TRBD2. The trim removed 2 bases at V and 8 bases at J, leaving 3 bases unmatched. The CDR3 contains 15 residues. Germline V gene lookup returns CDR1 WNHNN and CDR2 SYGVQD (reference sequence). The CDR3 sequence is CASSEGLAGDDEQFF. The CDR3, as DNA: TGCGCCAGCAGTGAGGGACTAGCGGGAGATGATGAGCAGTTCTTC.

The genes are TRBV10-2 and TRBJ2-7; D is possibly TRBD1 (6 bases). Germline CDR1 reads WSHSY; CDR2 reads SAAADI. The ends were cut back, 6 bases at V and 4 bases at J, with 7 bases in the middle. The CDR3 is 11 residues long. The CDR3 region has the DNA TGCGCCAGCAGGGACAGATACGAGCAGTACTTC. Its translation: CASRDRYEQYF.